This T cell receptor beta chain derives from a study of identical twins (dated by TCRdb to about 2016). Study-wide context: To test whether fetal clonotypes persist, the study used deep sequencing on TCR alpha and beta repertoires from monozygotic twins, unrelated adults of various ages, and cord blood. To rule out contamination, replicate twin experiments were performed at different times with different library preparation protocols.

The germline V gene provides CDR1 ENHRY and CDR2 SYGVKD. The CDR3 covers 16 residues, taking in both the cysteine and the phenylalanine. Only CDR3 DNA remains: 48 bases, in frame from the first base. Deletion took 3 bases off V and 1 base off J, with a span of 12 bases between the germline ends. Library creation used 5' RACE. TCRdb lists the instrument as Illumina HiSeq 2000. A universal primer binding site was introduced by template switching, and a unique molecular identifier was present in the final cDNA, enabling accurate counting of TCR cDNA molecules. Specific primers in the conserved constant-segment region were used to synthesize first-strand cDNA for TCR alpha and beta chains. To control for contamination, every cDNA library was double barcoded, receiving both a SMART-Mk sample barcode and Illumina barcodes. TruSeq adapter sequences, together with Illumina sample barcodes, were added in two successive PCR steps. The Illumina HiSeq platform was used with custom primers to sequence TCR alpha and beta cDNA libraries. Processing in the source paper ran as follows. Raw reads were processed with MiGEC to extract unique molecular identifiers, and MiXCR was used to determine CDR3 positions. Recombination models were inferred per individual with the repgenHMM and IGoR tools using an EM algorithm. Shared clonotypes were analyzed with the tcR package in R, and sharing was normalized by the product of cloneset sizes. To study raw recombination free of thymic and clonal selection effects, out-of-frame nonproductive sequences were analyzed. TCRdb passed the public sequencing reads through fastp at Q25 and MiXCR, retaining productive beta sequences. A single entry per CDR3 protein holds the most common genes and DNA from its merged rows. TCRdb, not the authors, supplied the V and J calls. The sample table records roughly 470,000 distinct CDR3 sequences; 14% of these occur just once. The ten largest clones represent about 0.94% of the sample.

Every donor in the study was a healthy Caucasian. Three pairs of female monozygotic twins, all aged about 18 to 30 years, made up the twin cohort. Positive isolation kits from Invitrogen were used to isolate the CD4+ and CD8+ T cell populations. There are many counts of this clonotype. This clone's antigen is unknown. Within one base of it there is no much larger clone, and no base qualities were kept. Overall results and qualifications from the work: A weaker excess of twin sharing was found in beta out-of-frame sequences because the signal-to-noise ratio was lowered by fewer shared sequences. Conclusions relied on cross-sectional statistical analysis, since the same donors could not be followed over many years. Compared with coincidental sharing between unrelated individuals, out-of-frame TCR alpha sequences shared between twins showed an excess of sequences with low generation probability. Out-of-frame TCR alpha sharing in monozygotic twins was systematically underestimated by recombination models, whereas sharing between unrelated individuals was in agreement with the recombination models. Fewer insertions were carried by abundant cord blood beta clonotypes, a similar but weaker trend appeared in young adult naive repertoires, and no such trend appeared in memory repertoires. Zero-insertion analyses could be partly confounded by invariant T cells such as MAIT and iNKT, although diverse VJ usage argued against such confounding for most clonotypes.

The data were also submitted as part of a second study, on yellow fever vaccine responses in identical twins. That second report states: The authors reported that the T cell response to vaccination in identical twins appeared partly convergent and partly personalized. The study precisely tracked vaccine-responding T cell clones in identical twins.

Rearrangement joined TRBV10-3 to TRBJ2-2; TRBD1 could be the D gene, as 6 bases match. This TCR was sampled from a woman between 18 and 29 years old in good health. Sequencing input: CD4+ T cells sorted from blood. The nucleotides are TGTGCCATCAGTGATCAGGGGCAGAGGAACACCGGGGAGCTGTTTTTT. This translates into CAISDQGQRNTGELFF.